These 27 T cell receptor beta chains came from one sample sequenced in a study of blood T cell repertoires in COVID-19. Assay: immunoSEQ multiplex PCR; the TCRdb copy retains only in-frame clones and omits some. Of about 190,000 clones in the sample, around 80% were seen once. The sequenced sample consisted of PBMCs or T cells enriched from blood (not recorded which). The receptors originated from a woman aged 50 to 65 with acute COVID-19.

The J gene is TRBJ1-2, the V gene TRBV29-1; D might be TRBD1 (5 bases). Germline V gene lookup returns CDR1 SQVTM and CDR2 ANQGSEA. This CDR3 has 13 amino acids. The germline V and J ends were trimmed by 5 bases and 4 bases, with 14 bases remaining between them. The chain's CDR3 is CSVRLRGLYGYTF. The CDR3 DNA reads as TGCAGCGTTCGGTTAAGGGGACTCTATGGCTACACCTTC.

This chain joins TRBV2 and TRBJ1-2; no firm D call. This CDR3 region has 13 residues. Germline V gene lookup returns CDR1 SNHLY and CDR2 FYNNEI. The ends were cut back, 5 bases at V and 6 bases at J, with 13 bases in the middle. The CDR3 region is CASSFAEVDGYTF. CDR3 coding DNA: TGTGCCAGCAGTTTTGCGGAAGTCGATGGCTACACCTTC.

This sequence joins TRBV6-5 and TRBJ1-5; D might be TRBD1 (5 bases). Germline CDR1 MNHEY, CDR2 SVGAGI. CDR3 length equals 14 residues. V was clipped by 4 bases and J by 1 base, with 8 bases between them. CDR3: CASSFGGSNQPQHF. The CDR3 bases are TGTGCCAGCAGTTTCGGGGGAAGCAATCAGCCCCAGCATTTT.

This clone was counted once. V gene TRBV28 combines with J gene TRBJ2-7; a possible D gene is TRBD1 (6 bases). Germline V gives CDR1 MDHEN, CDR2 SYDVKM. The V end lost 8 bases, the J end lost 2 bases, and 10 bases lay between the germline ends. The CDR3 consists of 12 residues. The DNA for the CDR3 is TGTGCCAGCGGGACATTCCCCTACGAGCAGTACGTC. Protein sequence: CASGTFPYEQYV.

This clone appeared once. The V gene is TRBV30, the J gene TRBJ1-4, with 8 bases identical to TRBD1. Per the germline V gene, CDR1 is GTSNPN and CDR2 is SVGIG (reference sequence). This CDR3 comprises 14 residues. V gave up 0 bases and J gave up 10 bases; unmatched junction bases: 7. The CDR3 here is CAWSVPDRAAKLFF. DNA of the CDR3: TGTGCCTGGAGTGTACCGGACAGGGCGGCAAAACTGTTTTTT.

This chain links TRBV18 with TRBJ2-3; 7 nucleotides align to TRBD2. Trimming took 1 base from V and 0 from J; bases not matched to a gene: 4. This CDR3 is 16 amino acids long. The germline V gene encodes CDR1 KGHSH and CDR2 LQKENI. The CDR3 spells CASSPQSGASTDTQYF. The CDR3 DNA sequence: TGTGCCAGCTCACCACAGAGCGGGGCGAGCACAGATACGCAGTATTTT.

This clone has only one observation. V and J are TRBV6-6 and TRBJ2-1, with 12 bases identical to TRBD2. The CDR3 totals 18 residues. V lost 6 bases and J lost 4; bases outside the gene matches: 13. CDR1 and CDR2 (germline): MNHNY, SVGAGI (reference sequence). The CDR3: CASSRRPKTSGGYNEQFF. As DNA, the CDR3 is TGTGCCAGCAGCCGAAGACCTAAGACTAGCGGGGGATACAATGAGCAGTTCTTC.

The CDR3 DNA sequence: TGTGCCAGCAGCCCTGGAGGGACTAGCGGCTTGGGGGAGCAGTTCTTC. It translates to CASSPGGTSGLGEQFF. The chain carries TRBV6-2 or TRBV6-3 and TRBJ2-1, with TRBD2 matching 11 bases. This CDR3 comprises 16 residues. Trimming removed 6 bases from V and 10 bases from J; junction bases left unmatched: 14. Germline CDR1 MNHEY, CDR2 SVGEGT.

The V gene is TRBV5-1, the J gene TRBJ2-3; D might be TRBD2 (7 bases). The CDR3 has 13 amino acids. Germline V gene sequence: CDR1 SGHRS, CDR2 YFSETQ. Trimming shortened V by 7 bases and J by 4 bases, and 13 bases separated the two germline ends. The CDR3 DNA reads TGCGCCAGCTTTCGGGGGGCGGCAGATACGCAGTATTTT. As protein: CASFRGAADTQYF.

The CDR3 loop is CASSQSALVRNLTYGYTF. Here the CDR3 DNA reads TGTGCCAGCTCACAATCAGCTCTGGTCAGGAATCTCACTTATGGCTACACCTTC. The rearrangement joins TRBV18 to TRBJ1-2; D is unclear. The CDR3 loop spans 18 amino acids. Per germline, CDR1 KGHSH and CDR2 LQKENI. The ends were cut back, 4 bases at V and 5 bases at J, with 26 bases in the middle.

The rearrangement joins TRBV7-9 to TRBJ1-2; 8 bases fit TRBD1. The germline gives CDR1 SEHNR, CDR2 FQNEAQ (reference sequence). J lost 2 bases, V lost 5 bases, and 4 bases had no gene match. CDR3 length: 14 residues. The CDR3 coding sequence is TGTGCCAGCAGCCCCCGGACAGGGAACTATGGCTACACCTTC. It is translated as CASSPRTGNYGYTF.

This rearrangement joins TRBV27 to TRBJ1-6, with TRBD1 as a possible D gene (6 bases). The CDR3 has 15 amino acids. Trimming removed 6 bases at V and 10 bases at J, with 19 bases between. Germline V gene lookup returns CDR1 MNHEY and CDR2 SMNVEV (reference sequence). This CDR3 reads CASSGTGSRGSPLHF. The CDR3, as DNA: TGTGCCAGCAGCGGAACAGGGAGTCGGGGCTCACCCCTCCACTTT.

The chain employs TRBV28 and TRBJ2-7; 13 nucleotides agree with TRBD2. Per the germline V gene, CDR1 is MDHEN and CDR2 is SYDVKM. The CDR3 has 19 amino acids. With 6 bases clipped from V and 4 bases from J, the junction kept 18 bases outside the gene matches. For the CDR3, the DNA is TGTGCCAGCAGCACAAAACACCGGACTAGCGGGGGCCGAGCTTACGAGCAGTACGTC. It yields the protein CASSTKHRTSGGRAYEQYV.

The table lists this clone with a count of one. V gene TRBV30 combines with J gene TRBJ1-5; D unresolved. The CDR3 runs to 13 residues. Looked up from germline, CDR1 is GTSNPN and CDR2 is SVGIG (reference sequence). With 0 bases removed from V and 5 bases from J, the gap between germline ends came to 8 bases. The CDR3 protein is CAWSVERYQPQHF. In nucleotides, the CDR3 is TGTGCCTGGAGTGTGGAGAGATATCAGCCCCAGCATTTT.

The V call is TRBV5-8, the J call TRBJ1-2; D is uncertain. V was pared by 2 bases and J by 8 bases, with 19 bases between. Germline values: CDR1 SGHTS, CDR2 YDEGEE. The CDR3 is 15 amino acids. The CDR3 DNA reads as TGTGCCAGCAGCTTCCCGTTAGGCCGACTGGTGGGCTACACCTTC. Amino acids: CASSFPLGRLVGYTF.

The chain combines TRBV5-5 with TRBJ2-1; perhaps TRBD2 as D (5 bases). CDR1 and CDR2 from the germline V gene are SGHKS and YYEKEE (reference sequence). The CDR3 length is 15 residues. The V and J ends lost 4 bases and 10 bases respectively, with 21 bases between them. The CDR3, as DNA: TGTGCCAGCAGCCCAATGACCGACCCGTGGAGGGAGCAGTTCTTC. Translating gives CASSPMTDPWREQFF.

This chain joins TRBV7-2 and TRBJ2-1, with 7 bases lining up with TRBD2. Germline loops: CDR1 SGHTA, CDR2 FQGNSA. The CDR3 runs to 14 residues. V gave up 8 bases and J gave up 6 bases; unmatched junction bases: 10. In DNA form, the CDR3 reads TGTGCCAGCGCTCCGGGACCGGGGGGCAATGAGCAGTTCTTC. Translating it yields CASAPGPGGNEQFF.

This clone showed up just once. CDR3 region: CASRRGTGNTEAFF. CDR3 sequence (DNA): TGTGCCAGCAGGAGAGGGACAGGTAACACTGAAGCTTTCTTT. The chain employs TRBV6-5 and TRBJ1-1; 8 bases are shared with TRBD1. The V gene's germline CDR1 is MNHEY and CDR2 SVGAGI. Trimming removed 6 bases from V and 2 bases from J; junction bases left unmatched: 5. The CDR3 loop spans 14 amino acids.

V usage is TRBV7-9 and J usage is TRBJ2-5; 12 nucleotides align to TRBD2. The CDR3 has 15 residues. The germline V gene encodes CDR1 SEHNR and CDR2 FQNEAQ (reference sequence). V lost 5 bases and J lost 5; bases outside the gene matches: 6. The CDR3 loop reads CASSPPGLAGETQYF. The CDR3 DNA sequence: TGTGCCAGCAGCCCACCGGGACTAGCGGGTGAGACCCAGTACTTC. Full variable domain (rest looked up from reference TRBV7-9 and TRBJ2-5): DTGVSQNPRHKITKRGQNVTFRCDPISEHNRLYWYRQTLGQGPEFLTYFQNEAQLEKSRLLSDRFSAERPKGSFSTLEIQRTEQGDSAMYLCASSPPGLAGETQYFGPGTRLLVL.

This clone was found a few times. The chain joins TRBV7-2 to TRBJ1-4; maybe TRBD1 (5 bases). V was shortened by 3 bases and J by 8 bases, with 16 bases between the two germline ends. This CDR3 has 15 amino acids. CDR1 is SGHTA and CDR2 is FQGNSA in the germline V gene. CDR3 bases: TGTGCCAGCAGCTTTCAGGGACTGCAAGGCGAAAAACTGTTTTTT. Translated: CASSFQGLQGEKLFF.

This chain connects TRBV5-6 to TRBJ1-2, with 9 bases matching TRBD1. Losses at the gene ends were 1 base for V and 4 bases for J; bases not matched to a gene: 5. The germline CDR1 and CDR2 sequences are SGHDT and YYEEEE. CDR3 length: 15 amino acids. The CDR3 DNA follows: TGTGCCAGCAGCTTGTATCGGGGACAGGGCTATGGCTACACCTTC. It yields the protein CASSLYRGQGYGYTF. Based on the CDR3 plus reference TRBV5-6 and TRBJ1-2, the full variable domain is DAGVTQSPTHLIKTRGQQVTLRCSPKSGHDTVSWYQQALGQGPQFIFQYYEEEERQRGNFPDRFSGHQFPNYSSELNVNALLLGDSALYLCASSLYRGQGYGYTFGSGTRLTVV.

CDR3 protein: CASSDRQGWTGELFF. The CDR3 DNA sequence: TGTGCCAGCAGCGACCGACAGGGCTGGACCGGGGAGCTGTTTTTT. The chain is built from TRBV7-9 and TRBJ2-2; TRBD1 agrees at 7 bases. This CDR3 region has 15 residues. V was pared by 5 bases and J by 5 bases, with 8 bases of the junction left unmatched. CDR1 SEHNR and CDR2 FQNEAQ come from the germline V gene (reference sequence).

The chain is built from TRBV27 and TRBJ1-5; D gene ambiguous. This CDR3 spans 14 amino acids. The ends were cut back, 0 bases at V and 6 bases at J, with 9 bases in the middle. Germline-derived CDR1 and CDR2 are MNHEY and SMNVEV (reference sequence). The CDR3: CASSLSRVAQPQHF. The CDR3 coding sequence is TGTGCCAGCAGTTTATCCCGGGTAGCTCAGCCCCAGCATTTT.

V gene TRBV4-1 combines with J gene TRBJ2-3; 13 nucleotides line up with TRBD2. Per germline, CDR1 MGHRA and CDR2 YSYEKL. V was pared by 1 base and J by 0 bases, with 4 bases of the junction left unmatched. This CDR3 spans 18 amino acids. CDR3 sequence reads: CASSQGTSGGASTDTQYF. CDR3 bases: TGCGCCAGCAGCCAAGGAACTAGCGGGGGGGCTAGCACAGATACGCAGTATTTT.

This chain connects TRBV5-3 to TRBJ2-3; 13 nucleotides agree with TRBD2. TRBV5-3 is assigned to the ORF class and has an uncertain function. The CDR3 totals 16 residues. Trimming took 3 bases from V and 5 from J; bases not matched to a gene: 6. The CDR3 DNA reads TGTGCCAGAAGCTCCGGGACTAGCGGGGAGGGAGATACGCAGTATTTT. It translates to CARSSGTSGEGDTQYF.

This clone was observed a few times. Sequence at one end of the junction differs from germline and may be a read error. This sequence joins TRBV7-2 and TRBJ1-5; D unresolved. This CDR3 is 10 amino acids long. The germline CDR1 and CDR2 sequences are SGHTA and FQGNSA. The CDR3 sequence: CASSLEVRVF. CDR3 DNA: TGTGCCAGCAGCTTAGAGGTCCGGGTTTTT. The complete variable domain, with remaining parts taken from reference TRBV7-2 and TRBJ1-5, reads GAGVSQSPSNKVTEKGKDVELRCDPISGHTALYWYRQSLGQGLEFLIYFQGNSAPDKSGLPSDRFSAERTGGSVSTLTIQRTQQEDSAVYLCASSLEVRVFGDGTRLSIL.

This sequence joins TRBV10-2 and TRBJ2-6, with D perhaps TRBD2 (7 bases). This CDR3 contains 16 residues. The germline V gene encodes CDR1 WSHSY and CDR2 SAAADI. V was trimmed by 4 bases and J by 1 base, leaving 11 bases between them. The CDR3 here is CASSAGGGSGANVLTF. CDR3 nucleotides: TGCGCCAGCAGTGCGGGGGGCGGGTCTGGGGCCAACGTCCTGACTTTC.